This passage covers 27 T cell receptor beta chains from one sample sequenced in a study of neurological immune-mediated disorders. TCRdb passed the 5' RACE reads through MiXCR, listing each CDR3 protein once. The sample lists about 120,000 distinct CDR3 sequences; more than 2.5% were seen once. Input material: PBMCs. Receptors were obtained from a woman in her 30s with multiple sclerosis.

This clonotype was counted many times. CDR3 amino acids: CASSIRTGMRETQYF. As DNA, the CDR3 is TGTGCCAGCAGTATTAGGACAGGGATGAGGGAGACCCAGTACTTC. This chain uses TRBV12-3 or TRBV12-4 with TRBJ2-5; 8 positions agree with TRBD1. The J segment lost 5 bases and the V segment lost 5 bases, leaving 10 bases of the junction unmatched. The CDR3 is made up of 15 amino acids.

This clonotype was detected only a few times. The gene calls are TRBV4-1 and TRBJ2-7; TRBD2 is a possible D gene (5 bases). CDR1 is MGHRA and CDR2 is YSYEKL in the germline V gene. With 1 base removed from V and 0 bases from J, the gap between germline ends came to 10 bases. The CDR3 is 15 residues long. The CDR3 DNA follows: TGCGCCAGCAGCCAAGCAGACGGGGTCTCCTACGAGCAGTACTTC. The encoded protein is CASSQADGVSYEQYF.

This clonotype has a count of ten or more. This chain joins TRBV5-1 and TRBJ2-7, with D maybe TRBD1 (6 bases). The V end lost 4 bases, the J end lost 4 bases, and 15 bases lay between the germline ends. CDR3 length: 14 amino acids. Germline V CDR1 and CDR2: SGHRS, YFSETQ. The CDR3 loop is CASSLTGTPYEQYF. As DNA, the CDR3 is TGCGCCAGCAGCCTGACCGGGACACCTTACGAGCAGTACTTC.

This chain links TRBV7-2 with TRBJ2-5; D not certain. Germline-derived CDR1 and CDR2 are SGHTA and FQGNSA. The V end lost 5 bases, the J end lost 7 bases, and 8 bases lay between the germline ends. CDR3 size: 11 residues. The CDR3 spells CASSPAGTQYF. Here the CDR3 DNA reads TGTGCCAGCAGCCCAGCAGGGACCCAGTACTTC.

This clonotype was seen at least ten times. CDR3 region: CSARELAGPEQYF. For the CDR3, the DNA is TGCAGTGCTAGAGAGCTAGCGGGGCCCGAGCAGTACTTC. V is TRBV20-1 and J is TRBJ2-7; 9 nucleotides line up with TRBD2. V dropped 0 bases and J dropped 6; count of bases not matched to a gene: 3. The CDR3 has 13 residues. Germline CDR1 and CDR2: DFQATT and SNEGSKA (reference sequence).

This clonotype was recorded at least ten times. DNA of the CDR3: TGTGCCAGCAGAGGGGACACCGGGGAGCTGTTTTTT. Residues: CASRGDTGELFF. This chain joins TRBV6-5 and TRBJ2-2, with D perhaps TRBD1 (5 bases). The V gene lost 6 bases and the J gene lost 3 bases, with 5 bases spanning the gap. This CDR3 contains 12 residues. From germline, CDR1 is MNHEY and CDR2 SVGAGI.

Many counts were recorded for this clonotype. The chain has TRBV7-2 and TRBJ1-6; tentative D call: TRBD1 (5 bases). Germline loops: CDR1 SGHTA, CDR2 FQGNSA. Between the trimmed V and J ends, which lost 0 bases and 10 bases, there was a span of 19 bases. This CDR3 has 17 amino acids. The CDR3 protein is CASSLATGGGLGSPLHF. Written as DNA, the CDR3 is TGTGCCAGCAGCTTAGCCACGGGGGGAGGTCTAGGGTCACCCCTCCACTTT. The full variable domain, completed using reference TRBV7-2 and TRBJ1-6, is GAGVSQSPSNKVTEKGKDVELRCDPISGHTALYWYRQSLGQGLEFLIYFQGNSAPDKSGLPSDRFSAERTGGSVSTLTIQRTQQEDSAVYLCASSLATGGGLGSPLHFGNGTRLTVT.

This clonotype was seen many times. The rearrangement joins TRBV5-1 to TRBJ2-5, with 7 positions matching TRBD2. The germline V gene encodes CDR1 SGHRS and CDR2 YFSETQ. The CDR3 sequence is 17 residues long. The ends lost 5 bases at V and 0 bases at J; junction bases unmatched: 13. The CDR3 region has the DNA TGCGCCAGCAGTCATACCATCTCCGGGGGGAACCAAGAGACCCAGTACTTC. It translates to CASSHTISGGNQETQYF.

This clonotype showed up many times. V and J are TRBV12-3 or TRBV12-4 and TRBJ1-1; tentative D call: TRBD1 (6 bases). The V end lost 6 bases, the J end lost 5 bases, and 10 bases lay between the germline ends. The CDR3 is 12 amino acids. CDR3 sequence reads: CASRQGGTEAFF. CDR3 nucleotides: TGTGCCAGCAGACAAGGGGGAACTGAAGCTTTCTTT.

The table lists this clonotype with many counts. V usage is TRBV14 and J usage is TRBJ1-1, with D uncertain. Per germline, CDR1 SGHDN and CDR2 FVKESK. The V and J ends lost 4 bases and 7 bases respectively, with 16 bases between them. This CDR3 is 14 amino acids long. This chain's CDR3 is CASSPRRQAGEAFF. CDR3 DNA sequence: TGTGCCAGCAGCCCGAGGCGGCAGGCTGGTGAAGCTTTCTTT.

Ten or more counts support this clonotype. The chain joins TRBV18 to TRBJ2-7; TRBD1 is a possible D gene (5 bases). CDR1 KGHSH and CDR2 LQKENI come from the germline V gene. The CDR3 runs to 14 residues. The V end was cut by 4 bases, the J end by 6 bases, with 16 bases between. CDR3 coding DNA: TGTGCCAGCTCACGGCGACAGCAGGTAGGCGAGCAGTACTTC. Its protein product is CASSRRQQVGEQYF.

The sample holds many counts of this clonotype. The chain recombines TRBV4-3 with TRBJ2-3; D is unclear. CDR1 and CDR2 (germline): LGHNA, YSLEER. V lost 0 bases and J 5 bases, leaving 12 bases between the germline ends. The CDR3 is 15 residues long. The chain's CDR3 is CASSQDRFYLDTQYF. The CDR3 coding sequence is TGCGCCAGCAGCCAAGATCGTTTTTATCTAGATACGCAGTATTTT.

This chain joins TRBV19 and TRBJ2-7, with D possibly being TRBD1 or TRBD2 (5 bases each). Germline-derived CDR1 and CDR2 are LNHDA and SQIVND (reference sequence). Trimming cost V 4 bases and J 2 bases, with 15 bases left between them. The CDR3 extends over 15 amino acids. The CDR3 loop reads CASSTSGLGTYEQYF. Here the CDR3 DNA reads TGTGCCAGTAGTACCTCGGGGCTCGGAACCTACGAGCAGTACTTC.

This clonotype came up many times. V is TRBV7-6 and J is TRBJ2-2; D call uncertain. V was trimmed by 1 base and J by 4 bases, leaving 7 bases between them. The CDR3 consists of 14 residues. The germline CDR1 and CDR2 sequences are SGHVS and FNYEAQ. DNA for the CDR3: TGTGCCAGCAGCTTAGAATGGGGCACCGGGGAGCTGTTTTTT. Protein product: CASSLEWGTGELFF.

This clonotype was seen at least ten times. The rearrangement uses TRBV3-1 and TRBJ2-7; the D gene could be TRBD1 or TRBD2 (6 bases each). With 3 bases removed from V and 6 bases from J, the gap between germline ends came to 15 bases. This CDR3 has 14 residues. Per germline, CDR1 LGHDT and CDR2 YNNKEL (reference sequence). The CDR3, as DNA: TGTGCCAGCAGCCAGAGTAGGGGGGCGGGCGAGCAGTACTTC. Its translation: CASSQSRGAGEQYF.

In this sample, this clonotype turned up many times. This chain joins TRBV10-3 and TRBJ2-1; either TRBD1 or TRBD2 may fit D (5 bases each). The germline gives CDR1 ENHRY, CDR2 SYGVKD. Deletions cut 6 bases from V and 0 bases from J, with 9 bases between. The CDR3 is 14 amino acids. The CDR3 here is CAIREGSSYNEQFF. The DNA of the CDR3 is TGTGCCATCAGAGAGGGGAGCTCCTACAATGAGCAGTTCTTC.

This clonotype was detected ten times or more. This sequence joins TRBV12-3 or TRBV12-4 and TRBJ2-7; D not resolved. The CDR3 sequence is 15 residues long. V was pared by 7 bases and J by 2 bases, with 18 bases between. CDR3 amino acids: CASTSEASAPYEQYF. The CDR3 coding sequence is TGTGCCAGCACCTCCGAGGCGTCGGCGCCCTACGAGCAGTACTTC.

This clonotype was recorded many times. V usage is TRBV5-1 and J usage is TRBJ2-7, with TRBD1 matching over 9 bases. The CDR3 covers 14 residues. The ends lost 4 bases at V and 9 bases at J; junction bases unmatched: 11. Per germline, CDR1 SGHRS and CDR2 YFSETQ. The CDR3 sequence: CASSQRTGELMQYF. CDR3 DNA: TGCGCCAGCAGCCAACGGACAGGGGAGTTGATGCAGTACTTC.

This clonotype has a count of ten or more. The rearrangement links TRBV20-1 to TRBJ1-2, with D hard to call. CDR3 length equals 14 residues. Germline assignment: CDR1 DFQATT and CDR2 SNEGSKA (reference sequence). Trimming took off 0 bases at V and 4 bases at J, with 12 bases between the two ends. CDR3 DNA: TGCAGTGCTAGAGAAGGTGTGCACGGCTATGGCTACACCTTC. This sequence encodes CSAREGVHGYGYTF.

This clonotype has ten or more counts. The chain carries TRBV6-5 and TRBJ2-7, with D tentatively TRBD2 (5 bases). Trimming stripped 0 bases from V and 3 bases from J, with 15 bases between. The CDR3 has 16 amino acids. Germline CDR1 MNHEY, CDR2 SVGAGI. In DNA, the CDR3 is TGTGCCAGCAGTTACTCGGTGAGGGATGTGGGCTACGAGCAGTACTTC. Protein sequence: CASSYSVRDVGYEQYF.

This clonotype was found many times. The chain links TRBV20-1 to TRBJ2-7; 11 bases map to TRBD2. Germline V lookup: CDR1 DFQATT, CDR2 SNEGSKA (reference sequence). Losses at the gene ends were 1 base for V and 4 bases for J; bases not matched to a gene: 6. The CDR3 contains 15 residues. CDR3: CSARAIAGGPYEQYF. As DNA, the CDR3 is TGCAGTGCTAGAGCCATAGCGGGGGGGCCTTACGAGCAGTACTTC.

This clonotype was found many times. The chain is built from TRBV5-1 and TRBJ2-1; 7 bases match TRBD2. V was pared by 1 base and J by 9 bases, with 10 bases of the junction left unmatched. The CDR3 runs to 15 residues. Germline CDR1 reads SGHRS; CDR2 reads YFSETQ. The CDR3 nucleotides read TGCGCCAGCAGCTTGAGTGGGAGGGTGACGGGTGAGCAGTTCTTC. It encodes CASSLSGRVTGEQFF.

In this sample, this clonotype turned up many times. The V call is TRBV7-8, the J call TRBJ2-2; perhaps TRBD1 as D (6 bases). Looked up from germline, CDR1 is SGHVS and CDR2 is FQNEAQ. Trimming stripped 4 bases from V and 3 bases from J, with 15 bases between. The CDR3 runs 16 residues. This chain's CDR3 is CASSSYRAPDTGELFF. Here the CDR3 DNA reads TGTGCCAGCAGCTCCTACAGGGCCCCCGACACCGGGGAGCTGTTTTTT.

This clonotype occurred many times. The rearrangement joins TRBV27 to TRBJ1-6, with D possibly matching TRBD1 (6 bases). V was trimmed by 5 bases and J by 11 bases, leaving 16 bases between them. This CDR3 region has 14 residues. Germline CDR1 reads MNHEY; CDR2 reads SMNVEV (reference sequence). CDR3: CASSRRQEFPPLHF. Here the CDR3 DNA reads TGTGCCAGCAGTAGACGACAGGAATTCCCACCCCTCCACTTT.

CDR3 bases: TGCAGTGTAGGGACTAGCACAGATACGCAGTATTTT. Its translation: CSVGTSTDTQYF. The V call is TRBV20-1, the J call TRBJ2-3; D may be TRBD2 (6 bases). Trimming left V 7 bases short and J 0 bases short, with 8 bases between. The CDR3 extends over 12 amino acids. CDR1 and CDR2 from the germline V gene are DFQATT and SNEGSKA (reference sequence).

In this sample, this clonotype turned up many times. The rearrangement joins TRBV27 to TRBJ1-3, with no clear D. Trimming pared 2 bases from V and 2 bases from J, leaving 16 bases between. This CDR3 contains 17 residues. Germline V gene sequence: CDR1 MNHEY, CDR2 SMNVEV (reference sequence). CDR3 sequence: CASSLAPPSLPGNTIYF. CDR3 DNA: TGTGCCAGCAGTTTAGCCCCGCCAAGCCTCCCTGGAAACACCATATATTTT.

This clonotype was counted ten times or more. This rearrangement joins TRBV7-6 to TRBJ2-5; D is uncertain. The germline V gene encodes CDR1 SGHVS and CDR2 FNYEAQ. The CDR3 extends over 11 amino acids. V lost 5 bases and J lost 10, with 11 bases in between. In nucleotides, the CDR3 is TGTGCCAGCAGCCCCCGGCCGCTCCAGTACTTC. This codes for CASSPRPLQYF.